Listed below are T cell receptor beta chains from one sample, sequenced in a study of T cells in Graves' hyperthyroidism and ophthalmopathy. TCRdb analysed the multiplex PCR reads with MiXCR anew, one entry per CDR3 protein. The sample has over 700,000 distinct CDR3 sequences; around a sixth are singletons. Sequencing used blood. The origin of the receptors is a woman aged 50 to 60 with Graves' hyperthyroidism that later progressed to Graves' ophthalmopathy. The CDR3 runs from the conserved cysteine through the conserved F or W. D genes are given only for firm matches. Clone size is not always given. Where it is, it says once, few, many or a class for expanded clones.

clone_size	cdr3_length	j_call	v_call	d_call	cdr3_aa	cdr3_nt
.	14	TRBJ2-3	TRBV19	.	CASSPVSWTDTQYF	TGTGCCAGTAGCCCCGTCTCTTGGACAGATACGCAGTATTTT
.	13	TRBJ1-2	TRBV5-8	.	CASSRSQNYGYTF	TGTGCCAGCAGCCGCAGTCAGAACTATGGCTACACCTTC
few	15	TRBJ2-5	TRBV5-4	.	CASSSRHGAWETQYF	TGTGCCAGCAGCTCTCGGCATGGCGCTTGGGAGACCCAGTACTTC
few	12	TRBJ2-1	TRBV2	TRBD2	CASRAWGGEQFF	TGTGCCAGCAGGGCCTGGGGGGGTGAGCAGTTCTTC
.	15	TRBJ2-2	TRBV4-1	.	CASSPAQGGAGELFF	TGCGCCAGCAGCCCAGCACAGGGAGGAGCCGGGGAGCTGTTTTTT
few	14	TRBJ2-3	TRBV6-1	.	CASLRDLITDTQYF	TGTGCCAGCCTCCGGGACTTGATCACAGATACGCAGTATTTT
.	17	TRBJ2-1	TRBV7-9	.	CASSPWSDTSSYNEQSF	TGTGCCAGCAGCCCTTGGTCAGATACTAGCTCCTACAATGAGCAGTCCTTC
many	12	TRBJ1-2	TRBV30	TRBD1	CAWEGQPYGYTF	TGTGCCTGGGAGGGACAGCCCTATGGCTACACCTTC
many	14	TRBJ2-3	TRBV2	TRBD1	CAIGQDLSTDTQYF	TGTGCCATTGGACAGGACCTAAGCACAGATACGCAGTATTTT
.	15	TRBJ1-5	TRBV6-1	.	CASNLGQSSNQPQHF	TGTGCCAGCAATCTGGGGCAGTCGAGCAATCAGCCCCAGCATTTT
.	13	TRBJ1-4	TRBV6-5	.	CASSYGKDEKLFF	TGTGCCAGCAGTTATGGGAAGGACGAAAAACTGTTTTTT
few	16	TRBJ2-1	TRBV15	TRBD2	CATSRVLAGAINEQFF	TGTGCCACCAGCAGAGTACTAGCGGGGGCGATAAATGAGCAGTTCTTC
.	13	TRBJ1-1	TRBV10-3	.	CAITSDTNTEAFF	TGTGCCATCACCTCTGATACGAACACTGAAGCTTTCTTT
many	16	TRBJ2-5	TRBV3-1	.	CASSPRTAHQGETQYF	TGTGCCAGCAGCCCTAGGACAGCACATCAAGGAGAGACCCAGTACTTC
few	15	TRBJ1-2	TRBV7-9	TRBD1	CASSLAPEGAHGYTF	TGTGCCAGCAGCTTAGCGCCAGAGGGGGCGCACGGCTACACCTTC
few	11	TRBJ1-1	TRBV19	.	CAIAKNTEAFF	TGTGCCATTGCGAAGAACACTGAAGCTTTCTTT
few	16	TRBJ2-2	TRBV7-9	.	CASSSPGGRGTGELFF	TGTGCCAGCAGCTCCCCCGGGGGGCGAGGCACCGGGGAGCTGTTTTTT
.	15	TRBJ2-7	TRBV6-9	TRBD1	CASSYSPGQYYEQYF	TGTGCCAGCAGTTATTCGCCGGGACAGTACTACGAGCAGTACTTC
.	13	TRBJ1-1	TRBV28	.	CASSSEAVTEAFF	TGTGCCAGCAGTTCCGAGGCCGTTACTGAAGCTTTCTTT
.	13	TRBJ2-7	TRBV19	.	CAGSIDRDYEQYF	TGTGCCGGTAGTATAGATCGTGACTACGAGCAGTACTTC
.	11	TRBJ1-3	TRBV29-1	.	CSVPSGNTIYF	TGCAGCGTTCCCAGTGGAAACACCATATATTTT
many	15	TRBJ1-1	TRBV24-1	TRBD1	CATNLPGTGGTEAFF	TGTGCCACCAACCTACCCGGGACAGGGGGCACTGAAGCTTTCTTT